The sequence of this TCR beta chain was determined in a study of T cell changes during pregnancy in multiple sclerosis. Assay used: immunoSEQ multiplex PCR; TCRdb lists only in-frame clones, some missing. The sample has fewer than 95,000 clones, roughly 90% seen once. The specimen was peripheral blood, collected in the first trimester of pregnancy. The receptor was isolated from a female donor in good health, enrolled as a control in a pregnancy study.

This chain's CDR3 is CASSAQRGEKLFF. In DNA form, the CDR3 reads TGTGCCAGCAGCGCCCAGCGAGGGGAAAAACTGTTTTTT. The gene calls are TRBV5-4 and TRBJ1-4, with D unclear. The CDR3 extends over 13 amino acids. Looked up from germline, CDR1 is SGHNT and CDR2 is YYREEE (reference sequence). V was pared by 4 bases and J by 8 bases, with 12 bases between.